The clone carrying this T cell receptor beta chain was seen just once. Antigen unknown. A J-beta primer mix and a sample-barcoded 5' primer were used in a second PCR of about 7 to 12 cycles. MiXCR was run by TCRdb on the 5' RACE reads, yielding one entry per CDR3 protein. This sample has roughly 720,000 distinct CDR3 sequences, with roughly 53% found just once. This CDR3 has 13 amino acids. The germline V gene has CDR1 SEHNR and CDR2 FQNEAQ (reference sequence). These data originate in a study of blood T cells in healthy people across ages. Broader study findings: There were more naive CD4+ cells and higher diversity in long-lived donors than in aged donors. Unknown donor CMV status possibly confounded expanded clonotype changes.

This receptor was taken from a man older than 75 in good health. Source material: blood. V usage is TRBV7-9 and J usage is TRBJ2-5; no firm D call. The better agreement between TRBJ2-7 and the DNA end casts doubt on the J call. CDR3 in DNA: TGTGCCAGCAGCTATTATCCCACCTACGAGCAGTACTTC. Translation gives CASSYYPTYEQYF.